This is a list of T cell receptor beta chains from one sample in a study of multiple sclerosis patients with progressive multifocal leukoencephalopathy. Data came from immunoSEQ multiplex PCR; TCRdb stores just in-frame clones and leaves some out. The sample lists around 25,000 clones, more than 85% occurring once. The sequenced sample was PBMCs, obtained from a patient treated with natalizumab. The source of these receptors is a young man with multiple sclerosis. Each CDR3 is given with its conserved first and last residue. Each record gives: clone size, D gene, J gene, V gene, CDR3 DNA, CDR3 protein. The D gene is left open where the match is weak. Expanded clones get a size class; other rows say once, few or many, or leave the size out.

clone size: NA
D gene: NA
J gene: TRBJ2-2
V gene: TRBV30
CDR3 DNA: TGTGCCTGGACCGACCACCATGGAGGGATGAACACCGGGGAGCTGTTTTTT
CDR3 protein: CAWTDHHGGMNTGELFF

clone size: few
D gene: NA
J gene: TRBJ1-2
V gene: TRBV7-9
CDR3 DNA: TGTGCCAGCAGTCGAACGACAGGCTATGGCTACACCTTC
CDR3 protein: CASSRTTGYGYTF

clone size: NA
D gene: NA
J gene: TRBJ1-5
V gene: TRBV7-2
CDR3 DNA: TGTGCCAGCAGCTTTGCCAATCAGCCCCAGCATTTT
CDR3 protein: CASSFANQPQHF

clone size: NA
D gene: NA
J gene: TRBJ2-1
V gene: TRBV5-4
CDR3 DNA: TGTGCCAGCAGCTTGAGAATCAGGACTATCTCCTACAATGAGCAGTTCTTC
CDR3 protein: CASSLRIRTISYNEQFF

clone size: NA
D gene: NA
J gene: TRBJ1-6
V gene: TRBV30
CDR3 DNA: TGTGCCTGGAGTGTATCATCGGCTATCCTAATTTCACCCCTCCACTTT
CDR3 protein: CAWSVSSAILISPLHF

clone size: NA
D gene: TRBD2
J gene: TRBJ2-3
V gene: TRBV6-1
CDR3 DNA: TGTGCCAGCAGTAGGACTAGCGGCACAGATACGCAGTATTTT
CDR3 protein: CASSRTSGTDTQYF

clone size: NA
D gene: NA
J gene: TRBJ1-1
V gene: TRBV11-1
CDR3 DNA: TGTGCCAGCAGCTTTGTCGGGGCTGAAGCTTTCTTT
CDR3 protein: CASSFVGAEAFF

clone size: NA
D gene: TRBD1
J gene: TRBJ1-3
V gene: TRBV19
CDR3 DNA: TGTGCCAGTAGCTTGGTTACAGGGGCTGGAAACACCATATATTTT
CDR3 protein: CASSLVTGAGNTIYF

clone size: NA
D gene: NA
J gene: TRBJ1-1
V gene: TRBV7-9
CDR3 DNA: TGTGCCAGCAGTCCGAGGGGGACCATGAACACTGAAGCTTTCTTT
CDR3 protein: CASSPRGTMNTEAFF

clone size: NA
D gene: TRBD2
J gene: TRBJ2-3
V gene: TRBV6-6
CDR3 DNA: TGTGCCAGCAGTTACTCTCCCAGCGGGAGGGCAGATACGCAGTATTTT
CDR3 protein: CASSYSPSGRADTQYF

clone size: NA
D gene: TRBD1
J gene: TRBJ1-1
V gene: TRBV27
CDR3 DNA: TGTGCCAGCAGTTCGTACAGGGGGAGAGGAGTGAACACTGAAGCTTTCTTT
CDR3 protein: CASSSYRGRGVNTEAFF

clone size: once
D gene: NA
J gene: TRBJ2-7
V gene: TRBV7-2
CDR3 DNA: TGTGCCAGCAGCTTAGACAGGTTCGTTGAGCAGTACTTC
CDR3 protein: CASSLDRFVEQYF

clone size: once
D gene: NA
J gene: TRBJ1-4
V gene: TRBV5-1
CDR3 DNA: TGCGCCAGCAGCTTGGATAGTTATCGCGAAAAACTGTTTTTT
CDR3 protein: CASSLDSYREKLFF

clone size: NA
D gene: NA
J gene: TRBJ1-2
V gene: TRBV6-5
CDR3 DNA: TGTGCCAGCGCATTTTCTTCGGCCCCGGCGGGCTACACCTTC
CDR3 protein: CASAFSSAPAGYTF

clone size: NA
D gene: TRBD1
J gene: TRBJ1-3
V gene: TRBV4-3
CDR3 DNA: TGCGCCAGCAGCCAAGCCGACAGGGTAGACACCATATATTTT
CDR3 protein: CASSQADRVDTIYF

clone size: NA
D gene: TRBD1
J gene: TRBJ2-7
V gene: TRBV9
CDR3 DNA: TGTGCCAGCAGCTTTGGGACAGGGGGCAGGTACGAGCAGTACTTC
CDR3 protein: CASSFGTGGRYEQYF

clone size: NA
D gene: TRBD2
J gene: TRBJ2-2
V gene: TRBV7-2
CDR3 DNA: TGTGCCAGCAGCTGGGTTGGACTAGTCGAAGGGGAGCTGTTTTTT
CDR3 protein: CASSWVGLVEGELFF

clone size: NA
D gene: TRBD2
J gene: TRBJ2-7
V gene: TRBV29-1
CDR3 DNA: TGCAGCGTTGAAGATCGGGAGGGCCCCTACGAGCAGTACTTC
CDR3 protein: CSVEDREGPYEQYF

clone size: NA
D gene: NA
J gene: TRBJ2-7
V gene: TRBV25-1
CDR3 DNA: TGTGCCAGCAGTAAAGGGGTCCCTTACTCCTACGAGCAGTACTTC
CDR3 protein: CASSKGVPYSYEQYF

clone size: few
D gene: NA
J gene: TRBJ2-1
V gene: TRBV9
CDR3 DNA: TGTGCCAGCAGCGAAATGCCTTGGGGCGATGAGCAGTTCTTC
CDR3 protein: CASSEMPWGDEQFF

clone size: NA
D gene: NA
J gene: TRBJ1-6
V gene: TRBV4-3
CDR3 DNA: TGCGCCAGCAGCCAAGAACGAGGGGACCGGATACTCAATTCACCCCTCCACTTT
CDR3 protein: CASSQERGDRILNSPLHF

clone size: NA
D gene: NA
J gene: TRBJ1-5
V gene: TRBV7-6
CDR3 DNA: TGTGCCAGCAGCTTAGGAGAGGGGGGTACTGGGCCCCAGCATTTT
CDR3 protein: CASSLGEGGTGPQHF

clone size: NA
D gene: NA
J gene: TRBJ1-1
V gene: TRBV4-2
CDR3 DNA: TGTGCCAGCAGCCTAGAGGTCATGAACACTGAAGCTTTCTTT
CDR3 protein: CASSLEVMNTEAFF

clone size: NA
D gene: NA
J gene: TRBJ1-1
V gene: TRBV19
CDR3 DNA: TGTGCCAGTAGTATATGGAACGGCGAAGCTTTCTTT
CDR3 protein: CASSIWNGEAFF

clone size: once
D gene: TRBD1
J gene: TRBJ1-6
V gene: TRBV6-5
CDR3 DNA: TGTGCCAGCAGCCCCGACAGGGTTTCACCCCTCCACTTT
CDR3 protein: CASSPDRVSPLHF

clone size: NA
D gene: TRBD1
J gene: TRBJ2-5
V gene: TRBV13
CDR3 DNA: TGTGCCAGCAGTCCGACAGGGTCCGGCTACCAAGAGACCCAGTACTTC
CDR3 protein: CASSPTGSGYQETQYF

clone size: NA
D gene: TRBD2
J gene: TRBJ2-7
V gene: TRBV4-2
CDR3 DNA: TGTGCCAGCAGCCCGAGCGGGGCGGCCTACGAGCAGTACTTC
CDR3 protein: CASSPSGAAYEQYF

clone size: NA
D gene: NA
J gene: TRBJ2-2
V gene: TRBV19
CDR3 DNA: TGTGCCAGTAGTATAGGTCCCCAAAATGGGTTCACCGGGGAGCTGTTTTTT
CDR3 protein: CASSIGPQNGFTGELFF

clone size: NA
D gene: NA
J gene: TRBJ1-3
V gene: TRBV12-5
CDR3 DNA: TGTGCTAGTGGTTTGGGCCCCGGGGGGCCTGGAAACACCATATATTTT
CDR3 protein: CASGLGPGGPGNTIYF

clone size: NA
D gene: TRBD2
J gene: TRBJ2-5
V gene: TRBV27
CDR3 DNA: TGTGCCAGCAGATCTGGGACTAGCGGGAGGGGAAACCAAGAGACCCAGTACTTC
CDR3 protein: CASRSGTSGRGNQETQYF

clone size: NA
D gene: NA
J gene: TRBJ2-5
V gene: TRBV9
CDR3 DNA: TGTGCCAGCAGCGGGTACGGCGGGGGGACAGGGGAGACCCAGTACTTC
CDR3 protein: CASSGYGGGTGETQYF

clone size: NA
D gene: NA
J gene: TRBJ2-1
V gene: TRBV19
CDR3 DNA: TGTGCCAGTAGTATAAGGGCTGGCTATCACAATGAGCAGTTCTTC
CDR3 protein: CASSIRAGYHNEQFF

clone size: few
D gene: NA
J gene: TRBJ2-6
V gene: TRBV14
CDR3 DNA: TGTGCCAGCAGCCTAGGGACGGCCAACGTCCTGACTTTC
CDR3 protein: CASSLGTANVLTF

clone size: NA
D gene: NA
J gene: TRBJ1-5
V gene: TRBV6-5
CDR3 DNA: TGTGCCAGCAGTTACTCGACCTATCAGCCCCAGCATTTT
CDR3 protein: CASSYSTYQPQHF

clone size: few
D gene: NA
J gene: TRBJ1-4
V gene: TRBV11-2
CDR3 DNA: TGTGCCAGCAGCTTAGGCAGGAACAATGAAAAACTGTTTTTT
CDR3 protein: CASSLGRNNEKLFF

clone size: NA
D gene: NA
J gene: TRBJ2-1
V gene: TRBV5-6
CDR3 DNA: TGTGCCAGCAGCGTGGATAGGGGGGAGACCTACAATGAGCAGTTCTTC
CDR3 protein: CASSVDRGETYNEQFF

clone size: NA
D gene: NA
J gene: TRBJ2-7
V gene: TRBV7-6
CDR3 DNA: TGTGCCAGCAGCTGGGACACGGGCTACGAGCAGTACTTC
CDR3 protein: CASSWDTGYEQYF

clone size: NA
D gene: TRBD2
J gene: TRBJ2-4
V gene: TRBV10-3
CDR3 DNA: TGTGCCATCAGTCCTAGCGGGGAAAACATTCAGTACTTC
CDR3 protein: CAISPSGENIQYF

clone size: few
D gene: TRBD1
J gene: TRBJ2-7
V gene: TRBV11-3
CDR3 DNA: TGTGCCAGCAGTGGCGCCGGGACAGGGGACCACGAGCAGTACTTC
CDR3 protein: CASSGAGTGDHEQYF

clone size: NA
D gene: NA
J gene: TRBJ1-1
V gene: TRBV6-5
CDR3 DNA: TGTGCCAGCATCAAGGACGGGAACACTGAAGCTTTCTTT
CDR3 protein: CASIKDGNTEAFF

clone size: NA
D gene: TRBD2
J gene: TRBJ2-4
V gene: TRBV4-3
CDR3 DNA: TGCGCCAGCAGCCCTACTAGCGGGAGGCCCGGGGCTCAGTACTTC
CDR3 protein: CASSPTSGRPGAQYF

clone size: NA
D gene: NA
J gene: TRBJ1-3
V gene: TRBV30
CDR3 DNA: TGTGCCTGGAGTCCCGGACTCCTACGGGGCACCATATATTTT
CDR3 protein: CAWSPGLLRGTIYF

clone size: NA
D gene: NA
J gene: TRBJ2-7
V gene: TRBV9
CDR3 DNA: TGTGCCAGCAGCGTAACAGGATTGGACGAGCAGTACTTC
CDR3 protein: CASSVTGLDEQYF

clone size: NA
D gene: TRBD2
J gene: TRBJ2-3
V gene: TRBV5-1
CDR3 DNA: TGCGCCAGCAACCCACGGGCGGGAGGGACAGATACGCAGTATTTT
CDR3 protein: CASNPRAGGTDTQYF

clone size: NA
D gene: NA
J gene: TRBJ1-5
V gene: TRBV4-1
CDR3 DNA: TGCGCCAGCAGCCAACTAGGGGCTGGGACGCTCAATCAGCCCCAGCATTTT
CDR3 protein: CASSQLGAGTLNQPQHF

clone size: NA
D gene: NA
J gene: TRBJ1-3
V gene: TRBV5-1
CDR3 DNA: TGCGCCAGCAGCTTGGATGGGGTATCTGGAAACACCATATATTTT
CDR3 protein: CASSLDGVSGNTIYF

clone size: NA
D gene: NA
J gene: TRBJ1-1
V gene: TRBV5-4
CDR3 DNA: TGTGCCAGCAGCTTGTTTTTTAATGAAGCTTTCTTT
CDR3 protein: CASSLFFNEAFF

clone size: NA
D gene: NA
J gene: TRBJ2-7
V gene: TRBV4-3
CDR3 DNA: TGCGCCAGCAGCCAAGATGGCTACTACGAGCAGTACTTC
CDR3 protein: CASSQDGYYEQYF

clone size: NA
D gene: TRBD2
J gene: TRBJ2-7
V gene: TRBV6-1
CDR3 DNA: TGTGCCAGCAGTGAGGTGGGAGAAGCGGGAGTTTACGAGCAGTACTTC
CDR3 protein: CASSEVGEAGVYEQYF

clone size: NA
D gene: TRBD1
J gene: TRBJ2-6
V gene: TRBV4-2
CDR3 DNA: TGTGCCAGCAGCCCCGGGACAGGGAGGGCGAGGGCCAACGTCCTGACTTTC
CDR3 protein: CASSPGTGRARANVLTF